This TCR beta chain was sequenced for a study of cytomegalovirus exposure and HLA in healthy donors. PCR used 60 Vbeta primers and 13 Jbeta primers. The table came from immunoSEQ multiplex PCR; TCRdb's copy has only in-frame clones and leaves some out. This table holds 100,000 to 150,000 clones, roughly a tenth found once. This CDR3 spans 15 amino acids. Germline assignment: CDR1 SGHRS and CDR2 YFSETQ. The V gene lost 2 bases and the J gene lost 4 bases, with 12 bases spanning the gap. Sequencing was performed on PBMCs. The chain employs TRBV5-1 and TRBJ2-2; possibly TRBD2 for D (5 bases). The TCR was taken from a woman aged 18-29 years in good health and CMV-seropositive. The CDR3 spells CASSLYSTTTGELFF. CDR3 nucleotide sequence: TGCGCCAGCAGCTTATACTCGACTACCACCGGGGAGCTGTTTTTT.